The clone carrying this T cell receptor beta chain appeared once. Its antigen is not identified. The study ran the assay at deep level. Evenly divided among several immunoSEQ plates was the genomic DNA of each subset. Some clones are missing from TCRdb's copy, which holds only in-frame ones; the method was immunoSEQ multiplex PCR. The sample records some 2,100,000 clones, more than 90% being singletons. The donors were all Caucasian adults (living in Nashville, Tennessee). The data stem from a study of shared clonotypes between healthy human individuals. General study results and limits: The study found about 5% of naive CD4 clonotypes shared across a handful of donors.

Germline loops: CDR1 SGHRS, CDR2 YFSETQ. The CDR3 loop spans 14 amino acids. Trimming removed 0 bases from V and 6 bases from J, with 10 bases in between. The sequenced material came from naive CD4+ T cells sorted from blood. The subset is: CD45RA+ positively selected. The TCR sequence derives from a man younger than 30 in good health. V is TRBV5-1 and J is TRBJ2-1; D may match TRBD1 or TRBD2 (5 bases each). The CDR3 nucleotides read TGCGCCAGCAGCTTGGGAGGGGTCCGCAATGAGCAGTTCTTC. As protein: CASSLGGVRNEQFF.